The 2 T cell receptor beta chains below were found in one sample sequenced in a study of STAT5B mutations in CD4+ large granular lymphocyte leukemia. Sequencing used immunoSEQ multiplex PCR; TCRdb keeps in-frame clones, though not all of them. Here the sample spans more than 30,000 clones, 69% being singletons. Sequencing was done on a sample of CD4+ T cells from blood buffy coats. The receptors here all came from a human donor in good health.

This clone has just one count. This rearrangement joins TRBV6-1 to TRBJ2-7; 7 bases are shared with TRBD2. The CDR3 sequence is 15 residues long. Germline assignment: CDR1 MNHNS and CDR2 SASEGT. V lost 7 bases to trimming and J lost 7 bases; unmatched junction nucleotides: 16. CDR3 residues: CASIGPVSFGGEQYF. The CDR3, as DNA: TGTGCCAGCATTGGCCCCGTCTCCTTCGGGGGGGAGCAGTACTTC.

This sequence joins TRBV19 and TRBJ2-7; D is unclear. The germline V gene encodes CDR1 LNHDA and CDR2 SQIVND (reference sequence). The length of the CDR3 is 14 residues. The ends were cut back, 3 bases at V and 4 bases at J, with 13 bases in the middle. Written as DNA, the CDR3 is TGTGCCAGTAGTATCGGAACACAGCTGTACGAGCAGTACTTC. It encodes CASSIGTQLYEQYF. Complete variable domain (other parts from reference TRBV19 and TRBJ2-7): DGGITQSPKYLFRKEGQNVTLSCEQNLNHDAMYWYRQDPGQGLRLIYYSQIVNDFQKGDIAEGYSVSREKKESFPLTVTSAQKNPTAFYLCASSIGTQLYEQYFGPGTRLTVT.